The clone carrying this TCR beta chain was counted many times. Its specificity is unknown. Amplification targeted TCR beta CDR3 regions from RNA transcripts. A first-round RT-PCR of the TCR CDR3 used the HTBI primer set. MiXCR, applied by TCRdb to the multiplex PCR reads, yields one record per CDR3 protein. The table lists hundreds of thousands of distinct CDR3 sequences, 15% to 18% of them singletons, with 7.5% to 9% in the top ten. The data are from a study of T cells in Graves' hyperthyroidism and ophthalmopathy. Overall study: Peripheral blood sampling occurred at initial diagnosis, before any treatment.

This CDR3 is built from 14 residues. Germline values: CDR1 SGHAT, CDR2 FQNNGV. V lost 5 bases, J lost 3 bases, and 5 bases stayed unmatched. The study, taken as a whole, reports: Peripheral blood also featured most of the thyroid clonotypes expanded above 0.001.

What was sequenced was blood. This sequence originates from a woman younger than 30 with Graves' hyperthyroidism. The chain recombines TRBV11-2 with TRBJ2-5; 8 bases fit TRBD2. The CDR3 region has the DNA TGTGCCAGCAGCCACCGGGGGGGGGAAGAGACCCAGTACTTC. This codes for CASSHRGGEETQYF.